Shown below are 6 T cell receptor beta chains from a single sample sequenced in a study of T cells in Graves' hyperthyroidism and ophthalmopathy. Regions amplified from RNA transcripts were the TCR beta CDR3 regions. HTBI primers were used for first-round RT-PCR of the TCR CDR3. TCRdb processed the multiplex PCR reads anew with MiXCR; each CDR3 protein has one entry. The repertoire has about 300,000 distinct CDR3 sequences, less than 30% of them found once; the top ten carry approximately 25%. Sequenced material: blood. The receptors were gathered from a man between 35 and 55 years old with Graves' hyperthyroidism that later progressed to Graves' ophthalmopathy.

This chain connects TRBV12-3 or TRBV12-4 to TRBJ1-1; D not certain. CDR3 length equals 13 residues. V was pared by 1 base and J by 6 bases, with 9 bases between. CDR3 in amino acids: CASSLEILSEAFF. The CDR3 region has the DNA TGTGCCAGCAGTTTAGAAATACTGTCTGAAGCTTTCTTT.

This clonotype was counted only a few times. This chain joins TRBV6-1 and TRBJ2-5; weak D call: TRBD1 (6 bases). Germline V gene lookup returns CDR1 MNHNS and CDR2 SASEGT. This CDR3 region has 14 residues. V gave up 3 bases and J gave up 0 bases, with 8 bases separating them. DNA of the CDR3: TGTGCCAGCAGTGAGGACAGAGACCAAGAGACCCAGTACTTC. It yields the protein CASSEDRDQETQYF.

CDR3 sequence (DNA): TGTGCCAGCGAAGGACAGAACTATGGCTACACCTTC. Translating it yields CASEGQNYGYTF. The chain recombines TRBV6-1 with TRBJ1-2; D is perhaps TRBD1 (6 bases). The germline gives CDR1 MNHNS, CDR2 SASEGT. The CDR3 extends over 12 amino acids. Trimming took 8 bases from V and 2 from J, leaving 9 bases between them.

The rearrangement uses TRBV2 and TRBJ2-7, with TRBD1 as a possible D gene (6 bases). The CDR3 has 13 amino acids. V was cut by 4 bases and J by 4 bases, with 11 bases left in between. CDR1 and CDR2 from the germline V gene are SNHLY and FYNNEI. CDR3 nucleotide sequence: TGTGCCAGCAGTGTCGGACAGAGGTACGAGCAGTACTTC. Protein: CASSVGQRYEQYF.

This rearrangement joins TRBV6-2 or TRBV6-3 to TRBJ2-7, with no clear D. The CDR3 contains 15 residues. The V gene's germline CDR1 is MNHEY and CDR2 SVGEGT. With 0 bases removed from V and 3 bases from J, the gap between germline ends came to 12 bases. DNA for the CDR3: TGTGCCAGCAGTTACTCCGGGTATACTCGCTACGAGCAGTACTTC. Translation: CASSYSGYTRYEQYF.

This clonotype has at least ten counts. CDR3 loop: CASRGTGAKNIQYF. CDR3 nucleotides: TGTGCCAGCAGGGGGACGGGAGCCAAAAACATTCAGTACTTC. This chain joins TRBV12-3 or TRBV12-4 and TRBJ2-4, with D perhaps assigned TRBD1 or TRBD2 (5 bases each). Trimming stripped 6 bases from V and 0 bases from J, with 9 bases between. This CDR3 comprises 14 residues.